The rows below give T cell receptor beta chains drawn from one sample of a study of cytomegalovirus exposure and HLA in healthy donors. The protocol was immunoSEQ multiplex PCR, while the TCRdb copy is restricted to in-frame clones and leaves out a portion. This table holds some 150,000 clones, more than 70% found once. What was sequenced was PBMCs. The receptors originated from a man aged 50-59 years in good health and CMV-seropositive. Both conserved end residues are part of each CDR3. The D gene is left open where the match is weak. The size of a clone is reported for some rows only, either as once, few or many, or as a class for expanded clones.

DNA: TGTGCCAGTAGAAGGCGACAGGGGGATGGCTACACCTTC; CDR3: CASRRRQGDGYTF; D: TRBD1; V: TRBV19; size: -; J: TRBJ1-2
DNA: TGTGCCAGCAGCTTAGTGGCCAGGGGTGGAAAAGAGACCCAGTACTTC; CDR3: CASSLVARGGKETQYF; D: -; V: TRBV7-2; size: -; J: TRBJ2-5
DNA: TGTGCCAGTAGTGCCCCTTTCCCGGGACAGGGGACAAACTATGGCTACACCTTC; CDR3: CASSAPFPGQGTNYGYTF; D: TRBD1; V: TRBV19; size: -; J: TRBJ1-2
DNA: TGTGCCAGCAGCTTACGCCAGGGGAACACCGGGGAGCTGTTTTTT; CDR3: CASSLRQGNTGELFF; D: -; V: TRBV7-9; size: -; J: TRBJ2-2
DNA: TGTGCCAGCAGCTCATGGGGACAGAGCTACGAGCAGTACTTC; CDR3: CASSSWGQSYEQYF; D: TRBD1; V: TRBV7-9; size: few; J: TRBJ2-7
DNA: TGTGCCAGTAGTACCGACAGGGGAAGAAATCAGCCCCAGCATTTT; CDR3: CASSTDRGRNQPQHF; D: TRBD1; V: TRBV19; size: -; J: TRBJ1-5
DNA: TGTGCCAGCAGTTTACGTGTACTTAACACCGGGGAGCTGTTTTTT; CDR3: CASSLRVLNTGELFF; D: -; V: TRBV27; size: -; J: TRBJ2-2
DNA: TGTGCCAGCAGTCCCGAGGACCGGTCTAGGGGAGGGGGCTACACCTTC; CDR3: CASSPEDRSRGGGYTF; D: -; V: TRBV27; size: -; J: TRBJ1-2
DNA: TGTGCCAGCAGTTCGGGACTGAACTACGAGCAGTACTTC; CDR3: CASSSGLNYEQYF; D: -; V: TRBV5-6; size: few; J: TRBJ2-7
DNA: TGTGCCAGCAGCGTTCCGACAGGGGGCATGGCAGATACGCAGTATTTT; CDR3: CASSVPTGGMADTQYF; D: TRBD1; V: TRBV9; size: few; J: TRBJ2-3
DNA: TGTGCCAGCACCCCGGGACAGGGGGCTGATCAGCCCCAGCATTTT; CDR3: CASTPGQGADQPQHF; D: TRBD1; V: TRBV6-1; size: -; J: TRBJ1-5
DNA: TGTGCCAGCAGTGATACGGGGGGAGGGTACGGCTACACCTTC; CDR3: CASSDTGGGYGYTF; D: -; V: TRBV2; size: -; J: TRBJ1-2
DNA: TGTGCCAGCAGTCTAGGGGGAAGCCATCAGCCCCAGCATTTT; CDR3: CASSLGGSHQPQHF; D: -; V: TRBV27; size: -; J: TRBJ1-5
DNA: TGCGCCAGCAGTGAGTCGTTGGCGGGAGAGGATCAGCCCCAGCATTTC; CDR3: CASSESLAGEDQPQHF; D: -; V: TRBV10-2; size: -; J: TRBJ1-5
DNA: TGTGCCAGCAAAAAACCGGGACAACTTTTACCTAGCAATCAGCCCCAGCATTTT; CDR3: CASKKPGQLLPSNQPQHF; D: -; V: TRBV6-7; size: -; J: TRBJ1-5
DNA: TGTGCCACCAGCAGAGGACAGGGGAGGGACGAGCAGTACTTC; CDR3: CATSRGQGRDEQYF; D: -; V: TRBV15; size: -; J: TRBJ2-7
DNA: TGTGCCAGCAGCACCGGGACTTGGGGCAATGGCTACACCTTC; CDR3: CASSTGTWGNGYTF; D: -; V: TRBV5-4; size: -; J: TRBJ1-2
DNA: TGTGCCAGCAGCCAAGTCTCAGGGGGCTTACTCGGTAATGAAGCTTTCTTT; CDR3: CASSQVSGGLLGNEAFF; D: TRBD1; V: TRBV14; size: -; J: TRBJ1-1
DNA: TGTGCCAGCAGCAGCCTAGCGGGGGCCTACAATGAGCAGTTCTTC; CDR3: CASSSLAGAYNEQFF; D: TRBD2; V: TRBV7-9; size: -; J: TRBJ2-1
DNA: TGTGCCAGCAGACCCCCCGGGACAGGGAATGGCTACACCTTC; CDR3: CASRPPGTGNGYTF; D: TRBD1; V: TRBV6-5; size: -; J: TRBJ1-2
DNA: TGTGCCAGCAGCCGCGGACTAGCGGGGGGGATAGATACGCAGTATTTT; CDR3: CASSRGLAGGIDTQYF; D: TRBD2; V: TRBV14; size: -; J: TRBJ2-3
DNA: TGTGCCACCAGCAGAGGTGGCGGGGGGGCCAATGAGCAGTTCTTC; CDR3: CATSRGGGGANEQFF; D: TRBD2; V: TRBV15; size: -; J: TRBJ2-1
DNA: TGTGCCAGCTCACCAAGTCTCCAGGGCCTGAACACTGAAGCTTTCTTT; CDR3: CASSPSLQGLNTEAFF; D: -; V: TRBV18; size: -; J: TRBJ1-1
DNA: TGTGCCAGCACCCAGACTAGCGGGGACGAGCAGTACTTC; CDR3: CASTQTSGDEQYF; D: TRBD2; V: TRBV6-6; size: -; J: TRBJ2-7
DNA: TGTGCCAGCGTAGCCTTTCCCGGGACAACCACTGAAGCTTTCTTT; CDR3: CASVAFPGTTTEAFF; D: -; V: TRBV27; size: few; J: TRBJ1-1
DNA: TGTGCCAGCAGTGGCCGACTAGCGGGGGATGAGCAGTTCTTC; CDR3: CASSGRLAGDEQFF; D: TRBD2; V: TRBV6-1; size: -; J: TRBJ2-1
DNA: TGTGCCAGCAGCTCCCAGGCAGACTATGGCTACACCTTC; CDR3: CASSSQADYGYTF; D: -; V: TRBV7-9; size: -; J: TRBJ1-2
DNA: TGCGCCAGCAGCCCCGGGACAGGGGGTTACCAAGAGACCCAGTACTTC; CDR3: CASSPGTGGYQETQYF; D: TRBD1; V: TRBV5-1; size: -; J: TRBJ2-5
DNA: TGTGCCAGCAGCTCGGACAGGGACTGGTATAGCAATCAGCCCCAGCATTTT; CDR3: CASSSDRDWYSNQPQHF; D: TRBD1; V: TRBV7-9; size: -; J: TRBJ1-5
DNA: TGCAGCGTTGCCGGACAGTCAGATACGCAGTATTTT; CDR3: CSVAGQSDTQYF; D: -; V: TRBV29-1; size: -; J: TRBJ2-3
DNA: TGTGCCAGCAGCTTACGGGACAGCCTGACCCTTGAGCAGTTCTTC; CDR3: CASSLRDSLTLEQFF; D: TRBD1; V: TRBV7-6; size: -; J: TRBJ2-1
DNA: TGCGCCAGCAGCTTTGACAGGAACACTGAAGCTTTCTTT; CDR3: CASSFDRNTEAFF; D: -; V: TRBV5-1; size: -; J: TRBJ1-1
DNA: TGTGCCAGCACACCGGGACAGATGAACACTGAAGCTTTCTTT; CDR3: CASTPGQMNTEAFF; D: TRBD1; V: TRBV27; size: -; J: TRBJ1-1
DNA: TGTGCCAGTAGTCCGGCTAGCGGGCAATCTCGTCAAGAGACCCAGTACTTC; CDR3: CASSPASGQSRQETQYF; D: TRBD2; V: TRBV19; size: -; J: TRBJ2-5
DNA: TGTGCCACCAGCAGAGATCTCGCGGGGACAGGGGGCAAACCCCTCCACTTT; CDR3: CATSRDLAGTGGKPLHF; D: TRBD1; V: TRBV15; size: few; J: TRBJ1-6
DNA: TGTGCCAGCAGCCGGACAGGCTACGAGCAGTACTTC; CDR3: CASSRTGYEQYF; D: TRBD1; V: TRBV7-6; size: few; J: TRBJ2-7
DNA: TGTGCCAGCAGCTTAGTAGCGGGAAGCTACGAGCAGTACTTC; CDR3: CASSLVAGSYEQYF; D: TRBD2; V: TRBV5-5; size: -; J: TRBJ2-7
DNA: TGCGCCAGCAGCTCCCTGGTTAGCGGGGGGACCGGGGAGCTGTTTTTT; CDR3: CASSSLVSGGTGELFF; D: TRBD2; V: TRBV5-1; size: few; J: TRBJ2-2
DNA: TGTGCCAGCAGCTCTAGCGGGAGGGCCACCGAGCAGTACTTC; CDR3: CASSSSGRATEQYF; D: TRBD2; V: TRBV11-2; size: -; J: TRBJ2-7
DNA: TGCGCCAGCAGCGTTCCGACAGGGAACGGAAACACCATATATTTT; CDR3: CASSVPTGNGNTIYF; D: TRBD1; V: TRBV5-1; size: -; J: TRBJ1-3